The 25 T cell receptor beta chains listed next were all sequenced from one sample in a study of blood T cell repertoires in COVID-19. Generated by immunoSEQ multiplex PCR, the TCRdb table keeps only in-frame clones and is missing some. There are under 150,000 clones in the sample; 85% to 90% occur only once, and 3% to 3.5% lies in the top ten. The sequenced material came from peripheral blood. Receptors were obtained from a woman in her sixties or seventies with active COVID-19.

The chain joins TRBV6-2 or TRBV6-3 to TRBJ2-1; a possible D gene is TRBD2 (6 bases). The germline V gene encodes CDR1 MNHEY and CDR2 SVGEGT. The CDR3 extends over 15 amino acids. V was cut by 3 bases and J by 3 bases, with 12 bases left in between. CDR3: CASSYRAGIYNEQFF. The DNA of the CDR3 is TGTGCCAGCAGTTATCGAGCGGGTATCTACAATGAGCAGTTCTTC.

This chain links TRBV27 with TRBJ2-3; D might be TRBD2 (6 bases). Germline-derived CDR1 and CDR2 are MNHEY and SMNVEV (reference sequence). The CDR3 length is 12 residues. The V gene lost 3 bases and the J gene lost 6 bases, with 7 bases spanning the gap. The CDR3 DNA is TGTGCCAGCAGTTTTGGGAGGGATACGCAGTATTTT. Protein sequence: CASSFGRDTQYF.

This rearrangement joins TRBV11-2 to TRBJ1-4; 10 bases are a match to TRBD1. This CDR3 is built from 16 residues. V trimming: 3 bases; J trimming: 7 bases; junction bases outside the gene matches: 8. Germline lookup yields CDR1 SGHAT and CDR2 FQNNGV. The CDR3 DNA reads TGTGCCAGCAGCTTCATTCCGGGACAGGGGAGTGAAAAACTGTTTTTT. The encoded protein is CASSFIPGQGSEKLFF.

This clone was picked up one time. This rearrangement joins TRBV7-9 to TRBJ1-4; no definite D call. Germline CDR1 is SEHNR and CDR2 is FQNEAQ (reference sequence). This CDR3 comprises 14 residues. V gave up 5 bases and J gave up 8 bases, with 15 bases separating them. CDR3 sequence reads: CASSRTGLEEKLFF. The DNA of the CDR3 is TGTGCCAGCAGCCGGACGGGGTTGGAGGAAAAACTGTTTTTT.

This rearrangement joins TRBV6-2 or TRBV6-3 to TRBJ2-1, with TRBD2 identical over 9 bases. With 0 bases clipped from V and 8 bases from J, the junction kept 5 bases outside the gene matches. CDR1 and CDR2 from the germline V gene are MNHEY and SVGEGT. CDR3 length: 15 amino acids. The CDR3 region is CASSYSGGTSHEQFF. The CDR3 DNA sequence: TGTGCCAGCAGTTACTCAGGCGGGACTAGCCATGAGCAGTTCTTC.

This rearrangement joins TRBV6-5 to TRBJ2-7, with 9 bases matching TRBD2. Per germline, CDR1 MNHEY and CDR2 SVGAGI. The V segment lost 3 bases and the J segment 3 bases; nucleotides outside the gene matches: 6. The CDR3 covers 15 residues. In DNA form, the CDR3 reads TGTGCCAGCAGTTATCTACTAGCGGGCCTCTACGAGCAGTACTTC. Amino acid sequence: CASSYLLAGLYEQYF.

This chain's CDR3 is CASSRPGMVSQLFF. The CDR3 DNA is TGTGCCAGCAGCCGACCGGGGATGGTGTCCCAACTGTTTTTT. The rearrangement joins TRBV3-1 (or the pseudogene TRBV3-2) to TRBJ1-4, with D unresolved. V was clipped by 4 bases and J by 12 bases, with 18 bases between them. CDR1 is LGHDT and CDR2 is YNNKEL in the germline V gene (reference sequence). The CDR3 contains 14 residues.

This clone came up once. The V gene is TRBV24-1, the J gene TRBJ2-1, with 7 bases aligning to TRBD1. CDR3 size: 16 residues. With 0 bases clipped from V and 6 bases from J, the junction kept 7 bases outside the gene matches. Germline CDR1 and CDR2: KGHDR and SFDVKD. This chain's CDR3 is CATSDLQGGWGNEQFF. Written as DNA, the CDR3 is TGTGCCACCAGTGATTTGCAAGGGGGCTGGGGCAATGAGCAGTTCTTC.

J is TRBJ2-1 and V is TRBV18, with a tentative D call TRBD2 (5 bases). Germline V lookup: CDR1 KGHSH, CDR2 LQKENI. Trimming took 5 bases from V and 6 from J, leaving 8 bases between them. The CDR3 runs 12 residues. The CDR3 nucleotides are TGTGCCAGCTCATTCGGAGGCAATGAGCAGTTCTTC. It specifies CASSFGGNEQFF.

This chain's CDR3 is CASSLRGGGGVWNTEAFF. CDR3 nucleotide sequence: TGTGCCAGCAGCTTAAGGGGGGGAGGCGGGGTTTGGAACACTGAAGCTTTCTTT. V gene TRBV7-2 combines with J gene TRBJ1-1, with a possible D match to TRBD1 (6 bases). V lost 2 bases, J lost 1 base, and 20 bases lay in between. Germline CDR1 and CDR2: SGHTA and FQGNSA. The CDR3 length is 18 residues.

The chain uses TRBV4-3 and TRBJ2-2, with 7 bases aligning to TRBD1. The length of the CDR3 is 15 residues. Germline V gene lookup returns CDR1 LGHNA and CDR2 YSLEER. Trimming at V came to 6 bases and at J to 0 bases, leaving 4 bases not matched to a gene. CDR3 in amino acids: CASSTGTANTGELFF. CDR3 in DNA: TGCGCCAGCAGTACCGGGACAGCGAACACCGGGGAGCTGTTTTTT.

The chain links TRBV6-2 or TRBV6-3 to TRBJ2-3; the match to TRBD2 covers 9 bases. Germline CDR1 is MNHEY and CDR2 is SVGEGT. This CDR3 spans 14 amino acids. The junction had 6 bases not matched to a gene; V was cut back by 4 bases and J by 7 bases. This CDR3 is CASSWASGTHTQYF. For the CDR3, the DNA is TGTGCCAGCAGTTGGGCTAGCGGGACCCATACGCAGTATTTT.

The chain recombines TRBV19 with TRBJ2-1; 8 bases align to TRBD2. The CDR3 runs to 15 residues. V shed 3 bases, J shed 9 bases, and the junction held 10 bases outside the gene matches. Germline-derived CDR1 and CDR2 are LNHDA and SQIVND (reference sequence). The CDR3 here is CASSIYLGRAAEQFF. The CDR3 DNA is TGTGCCAGTAGTATTTATCTCGGGAGGGCCGCTGAGCAGTTCTTC.

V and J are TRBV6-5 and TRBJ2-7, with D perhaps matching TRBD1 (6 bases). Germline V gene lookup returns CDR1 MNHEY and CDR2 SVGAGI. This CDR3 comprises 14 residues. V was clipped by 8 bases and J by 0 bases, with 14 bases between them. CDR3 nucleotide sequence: TGTGCCAGCGCCCGTACAGGGACCTCCTACGAGCAGTACTTC. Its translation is CASARTGTSYEQYF.

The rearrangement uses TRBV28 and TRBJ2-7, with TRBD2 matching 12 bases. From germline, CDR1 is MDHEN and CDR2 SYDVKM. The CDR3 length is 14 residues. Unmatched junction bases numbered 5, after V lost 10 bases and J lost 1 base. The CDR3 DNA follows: TGTGCCATCCAAGGACTAGCGGGATCCTACGAGCAGTACTTC. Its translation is CAIQGLAGSYEQYF.

The CDR3 bases are TGTGCCAGCAGGCCCGGGGGGGTGTACAATGAGCAGTTCTTC. It specifies CASRPGGVYNEQFF. This chain joins TRBV2 and TRBJ2-1; TRBD2 aligns across 8 bases. After removal of 6 bases from V and 4 bases from J, the junction contained 5 bases not matched to a gene. Per germline, CDR1 SNHLY and CDR2 FYNNEI. The CDR3 covers 14 residues.

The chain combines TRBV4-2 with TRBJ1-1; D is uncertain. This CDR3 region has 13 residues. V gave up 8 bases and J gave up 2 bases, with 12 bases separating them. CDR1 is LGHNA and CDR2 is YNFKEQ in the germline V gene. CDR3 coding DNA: TGTGCCAGCGGAATGATGGGCAACACTGAAGCTTTCTTT. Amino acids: CASGMMGNTEAFF.

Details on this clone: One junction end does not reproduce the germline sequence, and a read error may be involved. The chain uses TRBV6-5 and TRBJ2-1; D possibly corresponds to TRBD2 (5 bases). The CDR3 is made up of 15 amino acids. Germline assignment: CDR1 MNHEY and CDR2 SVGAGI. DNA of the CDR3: TGTGCCAGCAATCAACTAGGAGCCTCCAACAATGAGCAGTTCTTC. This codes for CASNQLGASNNEQFF.

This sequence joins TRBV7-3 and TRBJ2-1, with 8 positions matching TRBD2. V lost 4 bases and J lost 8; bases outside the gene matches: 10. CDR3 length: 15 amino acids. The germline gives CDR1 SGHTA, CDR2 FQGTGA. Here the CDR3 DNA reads TGTGCCAGCAGCTCGACCGGGACTAGGGGAGATGAGCAGTTCTTC. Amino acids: CASSSTGTRGDEQFF. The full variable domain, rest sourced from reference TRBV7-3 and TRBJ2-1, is GAGVSQTPSNKVTEKGKYVELRCDPISGHTALYWYRQSLGQGPEFLIYFQGTGAADDSGLPNDRFFAVRPEGSVSTLKIQRTERGDSAVYLCASSSTGTRGDEQFFGPGTRLTVL.

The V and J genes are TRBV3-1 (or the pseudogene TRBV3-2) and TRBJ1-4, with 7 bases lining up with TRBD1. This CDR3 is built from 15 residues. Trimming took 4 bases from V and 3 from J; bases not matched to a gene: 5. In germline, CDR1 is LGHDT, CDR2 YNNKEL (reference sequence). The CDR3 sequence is CASSPPGTANEKLFF. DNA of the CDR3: TGTGCCAGCAGCCCACCAGGGACAGCTAATGAAAAACTGTTTTTT.

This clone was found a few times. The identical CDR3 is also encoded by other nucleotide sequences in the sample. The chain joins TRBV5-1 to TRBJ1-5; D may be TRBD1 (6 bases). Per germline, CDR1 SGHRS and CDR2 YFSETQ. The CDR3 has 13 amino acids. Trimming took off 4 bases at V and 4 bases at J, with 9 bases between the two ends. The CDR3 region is CASSPTGNQPQHF. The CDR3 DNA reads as TGCGCCAGCAGCCCGACAGGAAATCAGCCCCAGCATTTT.

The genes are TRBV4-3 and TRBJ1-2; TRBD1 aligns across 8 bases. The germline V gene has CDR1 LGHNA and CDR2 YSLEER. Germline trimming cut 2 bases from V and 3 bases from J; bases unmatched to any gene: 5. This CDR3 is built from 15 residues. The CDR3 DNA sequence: TGCGCCAGCAGCCAAAACGGACAGGGTTACTATGGCTACACCTTC. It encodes CASSQNGQGYYGYTF.

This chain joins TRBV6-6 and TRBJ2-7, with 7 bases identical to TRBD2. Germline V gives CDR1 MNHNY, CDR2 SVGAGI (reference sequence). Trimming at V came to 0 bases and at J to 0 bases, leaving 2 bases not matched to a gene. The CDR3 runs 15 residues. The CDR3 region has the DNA TGTGCCAGCAGTTACTCTGCGGGAGCCTCCTACGAGCAGTACTTC. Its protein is CASSYSAGASYEQYF.

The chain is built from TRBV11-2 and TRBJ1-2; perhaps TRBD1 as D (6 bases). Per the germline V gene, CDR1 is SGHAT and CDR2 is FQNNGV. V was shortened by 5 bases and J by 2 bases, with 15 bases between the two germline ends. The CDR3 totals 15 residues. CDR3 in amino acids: CASSLRQGWNYGYTF. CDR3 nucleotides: TGTGCCAGCAGCCTTAGGCAGGGGTGGAACTATGGCTACACCTTC.

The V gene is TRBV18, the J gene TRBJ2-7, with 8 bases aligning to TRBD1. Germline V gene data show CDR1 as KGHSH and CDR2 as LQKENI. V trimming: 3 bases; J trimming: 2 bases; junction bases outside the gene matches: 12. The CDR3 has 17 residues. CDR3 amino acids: CASSPQSGTGGAYEQYF. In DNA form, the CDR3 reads TGTGCCAGCTCACCCCAATCCGGGACAGGAGGTGCCTACGAGCAGTACTTC.